By sample fraction, the clone carrying this TCR beta chain is medium-sized (0.01 to 0.1%). The ends lost 4 bases at V and 1 base at J; junction bases unmatched: 6. Germline-derived CDR1 and CDR2 are SGHKS and YYEKEE (reference sequence). The CDR3 has 15 residues. Three rounds of nested PCR, following a modified ARM-PCR protocol, produced the TCRbeta library. TCRdb passed the multiplex PCR reads through MiXCR, listing each CDR3 protein once. The repertoire has about 43,000 distinct CDR3 sequences, approximately 57% of them found once; the top ten carry 45%. This sample's RNA came from whole unsorted tissue. Distant lung tissue was collected more than 3 cm away from the tumor edge. These data belong to a study of tumor and adjacent non-tumor tissue in lung cancer.

Sequences were obtained from distant non-tumor lung tissue. The V gene is TRBV5-5, the J gene TRBJ2-5, with 8 bases aligning to TRBD1. This receptor was taken from a man aged 50 or older with non-small cell lung cancer. The CDR3 region is CASSPGQGTQETQYF. CDR3 nucleotide sequence: TGTGCCAGCAGCCCCGGACAGGGCACCCAAGAGACCCAGTACTTC.